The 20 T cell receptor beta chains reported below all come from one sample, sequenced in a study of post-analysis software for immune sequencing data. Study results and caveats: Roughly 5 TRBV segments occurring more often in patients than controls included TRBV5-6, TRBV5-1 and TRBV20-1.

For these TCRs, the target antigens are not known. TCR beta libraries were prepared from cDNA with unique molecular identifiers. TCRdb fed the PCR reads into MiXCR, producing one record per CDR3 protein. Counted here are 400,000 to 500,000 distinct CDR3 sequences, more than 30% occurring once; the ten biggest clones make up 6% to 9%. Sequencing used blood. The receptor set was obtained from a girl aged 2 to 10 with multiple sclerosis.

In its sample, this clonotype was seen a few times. The CDR3 region is CATRPPGDGYNEQFF. The CDR3 DNA reads as TGTGCCACCAGACCTCCGGGGGATGGCTACAATGAGCAGTTCTTC. The chain uses TRBV6-1 and TRBJ2-1, with a possible D match to TRBD2 (6 bases). The CDR3 is 15 residues long. Germline V gene data show CDR1 as MNHNS and CDR2 as SASEGT. Deletions cut 10 bases from V and 3 bases from J, with 19 bases between.

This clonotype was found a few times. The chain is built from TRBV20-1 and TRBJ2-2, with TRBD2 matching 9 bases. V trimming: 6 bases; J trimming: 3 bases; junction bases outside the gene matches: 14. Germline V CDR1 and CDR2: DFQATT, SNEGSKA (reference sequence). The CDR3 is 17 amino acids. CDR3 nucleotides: TGCAGTGCCACCACGGGCGGGGGGGCGGTAGACACCGGGGAGCTGTTTTTT. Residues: CSATTGGGAVDTGELFF.

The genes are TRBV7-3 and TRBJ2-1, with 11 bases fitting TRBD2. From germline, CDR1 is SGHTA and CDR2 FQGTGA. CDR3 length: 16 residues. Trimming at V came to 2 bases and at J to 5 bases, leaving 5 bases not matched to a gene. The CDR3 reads CASSLRRLAGHNEQFF. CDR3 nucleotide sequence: TGTGCCAGCAGCTTACGGAGACTAGCGGGACACAATGAGCAGTTCTTC.

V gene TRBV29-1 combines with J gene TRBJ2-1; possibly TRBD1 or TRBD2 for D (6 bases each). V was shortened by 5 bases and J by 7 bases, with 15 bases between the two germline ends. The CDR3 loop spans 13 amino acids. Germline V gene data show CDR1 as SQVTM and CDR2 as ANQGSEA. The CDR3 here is CSVTGRFVNEQFF. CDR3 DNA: TGCAGCGTTACAGGGAGGTTTGTGAATGAGCAGTTCTTC.

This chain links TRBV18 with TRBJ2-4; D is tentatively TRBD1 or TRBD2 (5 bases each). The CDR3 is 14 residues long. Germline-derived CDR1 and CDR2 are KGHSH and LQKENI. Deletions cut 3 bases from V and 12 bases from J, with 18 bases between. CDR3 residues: CASSPGTTYAHQYF. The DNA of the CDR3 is TGTGCCAGCTCACCGGGGACGACATACGCCCATCAGTACTTC.

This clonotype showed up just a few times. The CDR3 DNA is TGCAGTGCGCCGATCTGGTCCTACGAGCAGTACTTC. Protein sequence: CSAPIWSYEQYF. The rearrangement uses TRBV20-1 and TRBJ2-7; D unclear. V dropped 6 bases and J dropped 1 base, with 10 bases sitting between them. CDR1 DFQATT and CDR2 SNEGSKA come from the germline V gene (reference sequence). The CDR3 length is 12 residues.

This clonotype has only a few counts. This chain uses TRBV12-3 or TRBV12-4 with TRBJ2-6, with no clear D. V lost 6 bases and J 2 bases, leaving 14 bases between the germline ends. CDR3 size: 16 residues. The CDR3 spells CASRVTGVTGANVLTF. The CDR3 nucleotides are TGTGCCAGCAGGGTTACCGGTGTGACTGGGGCCAACGTCCTGACTTTC.

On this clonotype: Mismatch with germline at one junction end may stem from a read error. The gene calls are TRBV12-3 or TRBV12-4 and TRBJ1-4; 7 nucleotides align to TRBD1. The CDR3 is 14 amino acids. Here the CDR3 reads CAGRGTRGHEKLFF. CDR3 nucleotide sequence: TGTGCCGGCAGGGGGACAAGGGGGCATGAAAAACTGTTTTTT.

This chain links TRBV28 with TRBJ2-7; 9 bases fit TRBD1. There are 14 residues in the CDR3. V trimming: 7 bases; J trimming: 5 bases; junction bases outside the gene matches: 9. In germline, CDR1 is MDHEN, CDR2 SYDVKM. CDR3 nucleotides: TGTGCCAGCATGTCGGACAGGGGTATCGACGAGCAGTACTTC. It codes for CASMSDRGIDEQYF.

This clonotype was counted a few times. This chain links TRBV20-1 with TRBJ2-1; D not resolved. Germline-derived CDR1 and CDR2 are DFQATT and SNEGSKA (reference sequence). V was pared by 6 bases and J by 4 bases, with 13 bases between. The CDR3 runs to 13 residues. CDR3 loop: CSARTHSYNEQFF. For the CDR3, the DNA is TGCAGTGCCAGGACCCACAGTTACAATGAGCAGTTCTTC.

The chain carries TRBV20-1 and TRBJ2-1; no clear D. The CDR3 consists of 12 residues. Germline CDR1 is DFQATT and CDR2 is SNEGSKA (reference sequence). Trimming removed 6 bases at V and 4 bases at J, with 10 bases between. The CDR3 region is CSAPTEYNEQFF. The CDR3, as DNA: TGCAGTGCACCGACGGAGTACAATGAGCAGTTCTTC.

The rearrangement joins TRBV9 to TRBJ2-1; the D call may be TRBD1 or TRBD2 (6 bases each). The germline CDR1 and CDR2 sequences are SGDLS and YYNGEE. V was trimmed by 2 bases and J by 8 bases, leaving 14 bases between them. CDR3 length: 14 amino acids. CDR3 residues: CASSVGGDGDEQFF. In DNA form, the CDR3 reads TGTGCCAGCAGCGTGGGGGGCGATGGGGATGAGCAGTTCTTC.

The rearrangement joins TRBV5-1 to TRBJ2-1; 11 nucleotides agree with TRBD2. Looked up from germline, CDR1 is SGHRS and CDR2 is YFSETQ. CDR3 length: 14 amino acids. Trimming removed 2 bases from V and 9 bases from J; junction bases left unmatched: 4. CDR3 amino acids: CASSFSGGATEQFF. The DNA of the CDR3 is TGCGCCAGCAGCTTTAGCGGGGGGGCCACTGAGCAGTTCTTC.

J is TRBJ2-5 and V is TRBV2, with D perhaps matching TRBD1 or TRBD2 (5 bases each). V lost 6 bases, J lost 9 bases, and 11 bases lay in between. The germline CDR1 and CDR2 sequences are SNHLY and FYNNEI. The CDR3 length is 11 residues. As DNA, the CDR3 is TGTGCCAGCAGGTTACAGGAGGCCCAGTACTTC. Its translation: CASRLQEAQYF. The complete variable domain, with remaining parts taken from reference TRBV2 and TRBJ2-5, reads EPEVTQTPSHQVTQMGQEVILRCVPISNHLYFYWYRQILGQKVEFLVSFYNNEISEKSEIFDDQFSVERPDGSNFTLKIRSTKLEDSAMYFCASRLQEAQYFGPGTRLLVL.

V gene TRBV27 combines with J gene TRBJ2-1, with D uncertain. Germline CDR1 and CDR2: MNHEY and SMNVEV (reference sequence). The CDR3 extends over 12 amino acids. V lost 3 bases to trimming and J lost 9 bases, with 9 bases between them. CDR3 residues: CASSLIGSEQFF. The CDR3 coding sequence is TGTGCCAGCAGTTTGATAGGAAGTGAGCAGTTCTTC.

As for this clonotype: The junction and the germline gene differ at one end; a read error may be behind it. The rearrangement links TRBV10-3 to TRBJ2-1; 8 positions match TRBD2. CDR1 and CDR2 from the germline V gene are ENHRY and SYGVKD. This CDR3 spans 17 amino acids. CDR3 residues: CASSYALSGSSYNEQFF. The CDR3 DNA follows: TGTGCCAGCAGTTACGCCCTAAGCGGGAGCTCCTACAATGAGCAGTTCTTC.

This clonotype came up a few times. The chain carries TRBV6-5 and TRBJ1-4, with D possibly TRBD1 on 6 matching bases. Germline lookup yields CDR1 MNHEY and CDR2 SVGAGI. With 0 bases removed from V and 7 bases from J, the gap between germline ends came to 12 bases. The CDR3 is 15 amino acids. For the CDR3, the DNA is TGTGCCAGCAGTTACTCGTACAGGGCAGCTGAAAAACTGTTTTTT. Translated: CASSYSYRAAEKLFF.

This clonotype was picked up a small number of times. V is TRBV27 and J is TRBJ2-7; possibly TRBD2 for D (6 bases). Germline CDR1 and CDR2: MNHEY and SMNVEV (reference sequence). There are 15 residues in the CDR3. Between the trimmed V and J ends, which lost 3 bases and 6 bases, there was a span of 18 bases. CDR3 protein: CASSLHTSSVLEQYF. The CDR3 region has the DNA TGTGCCAGCAGTTTGCACACATCTAGCGTACTCGAGCAGTACTTC.

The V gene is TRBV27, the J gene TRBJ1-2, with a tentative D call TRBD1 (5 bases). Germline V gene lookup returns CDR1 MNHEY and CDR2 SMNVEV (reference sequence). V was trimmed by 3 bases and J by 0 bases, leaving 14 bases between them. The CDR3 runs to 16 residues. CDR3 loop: CASSFVRGSANYGYTF. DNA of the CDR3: TGTGCCAGCAGTTTCGTTAGGGGATCAGCTAACTATGGCTACACCTTC.

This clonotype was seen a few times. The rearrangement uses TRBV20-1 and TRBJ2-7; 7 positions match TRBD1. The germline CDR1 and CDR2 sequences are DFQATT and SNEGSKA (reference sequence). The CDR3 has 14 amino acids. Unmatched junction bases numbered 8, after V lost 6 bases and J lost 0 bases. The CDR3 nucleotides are TGCAGTGCCACAAACAGGGGAACCTCCTACGAGCAGTACTTC. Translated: CSATNRGTSYEQYF.